This entry features one T cell receptor beta chain sequence. What it binds is not known. The data were taken from a study of T-cell memory formation after mild COVID-19. As for the study in general: TCR clustering was largely donor specific. Overall study findings and caveats: Pre-infection memory contained some responding clones, which suggested that cross-reactive memory had joined. Largely, contracting CD4+ clones fell within CM and EM, and contracting CD8+ clones within EMRA.

The CDR3 length is 16 residues. Germline assignment: CDR1 SGHVS and CDR2 FNYEAQ. With 5 bases clipped from V and 6 bases from J, the junction kept 13 bases outside the gene matches. TCR alpha and TCR beta cDNA libraries with sample barcodes and UMIs came from 5'RACE using constant-segment primers. A single record per CDR3 protein comes from TCRdb applying MiXCR to the 5' RACE reads. The profile covers about 140,000 distinct CDR3 sequences, with 11% to 15% appearing a single time and about 30% taken by the ten largest. The rearrangement joins TRBV7-6 to TRBJ2-3; 8 positions match TRBD1. Source material: PBMCs or a T cell subset sorted from them (not recorded which). The receptor was isolated from an adult woman who had mild COVID-19 (a few samples of this study predate the infection). Cell type and time point are not known. The CDR3 DNA is TGTGCCAGCAGCCTTGGGACAGGTCAGCGCAAGGATACGCAGTATTTT. Encoded protein: CASSLGTGQRKDTQYF.